A single sample gave rise to the 14 T cell receptor beta chains below, sequenced in a study of naive and memory T cell subsets. An equimolar mix of two oligonucleotides served as the beta constant-region primer for TRBC1 and TRBC2. Nested alpha and beta constant-region primers with the SP2 primer drove four PCR rounds on ligated cDNA. MiXCR, run by TCRdb on the UMI-ligation and nested PCR reads, gives a single entry per CDR3 protein. Of some 22,000 distinct CDR3 sequences listed, roughly 9.1% were seen once; the top ten hold about 24%. The sample taken for sequencing was central memory CD8+ T cells from blood. The receptors shown here come from a human donor in good health.

This clonotype showed up just a few times. The V and J genes are TRBV15 and TRBJ1-5; D not resolved. This CDR3 has 16 amino acids. CDR1 and CDR2 (germline): LNHNV, YYDKDF (reference sequence). Trimming removed 5 bases at V and 0 bases at J, with 14 bases between. Here the CDR3 reads CATSPRGTYSNQPQHF. The CDR3 DNA sequence: TGTGCCACCAGCCCCCGCGGAACTTATAGCAATCAGCCCCAGCATTTT.

The chain joins TRBV15 to TRBJ1-5, with no clear D. V was clipped by 4 bases and J by 6 bases, with 10 bases between them. Germline V gene data show CDR1 as LNHNV and CDR2 as YYDKDF (reference sequence). CDR3 length equals 13 residues. CDR3 DNA: TGTGCCACCAGCATCTCTCCGGGTCAGCCCCAGCATTTT. It is translated as CATSISPGQPQHF.

The chain combines TRBV27 with TRBJ1-1; perhaps TRBD1 as D (5 bases). This CDR3 is 13 amino acids long. Trimming took off 5 bases at V and 3 bases at J, with 10 bases between the two ends. Germline V lookup: CDR1 MNHEY, CDR2 SMNVEV (reference sequence). The CDR3 DNA sequence: TGTGCCAGCAGTCCGGGGGGTGACACTGAAGCTTTCTTT. Translation: CASSPGGDTEAFF.

This chain joins TRBV5-6 and TRBJ2-2, with D perhaps TRBD2 (6 bases). The CDR3 is made up of 14 amino acids. With 6 bases removed from V and 1 base from J, the gap between germline ends came to 10 bases. Looked up from germline, CDR1 is SGHDT and CDR2 is YYEEEE. The CDR3 reads CASTGTVNTGELFF. DNA for the CDR3: TGTGCCAGCACTGGGACTGTGAACACCGGGGAGCTGTTTTTT.

V usage is TRBV6-2 or TRBV6-3 and J usage is TRBJ2-3; 8 nucleotides align to TRBD2. Germline V gives CDR1 MNHEY, CDR2 SVGEGT. Trimming cost V 7 bases and J 0 bases; bases outside gene matches: 6. This CDR3 has 15 amino acids. The CDR3 loop reads CASTRLASSTDTQYF. The CDR3 DNA reads TGTGCCAGCACCCGACTAGCGAGTAGCACAGATACGCAGTATTTT.

By share of the sample, this clonotype is medium-sized. The chain carries TRBV12-3 or TRBV12-4 and TRBJ1-2; D gene uncertain. This CDR3 region has 13 residues. V lost 4 bases to trimming and J lost 4 bases, with 10 bases between them. Written as DNA, the CDR3 is TGTGCCAGCAGTTCCGGCAGCATCTATGGCTACACCTTC. Translated: CASSSGSIYGYTF.

This rearrangement joins TRBV20-1 to TRBJ2-7; D is undetermined. Germline V lookup: CDR1 DFQATT, CDR2 SNEGSKA (reference sequence). The CDR3 is 11 residues long. Trimming took 2 bases from V and 3 from J, leaving 5 bases between them. CDR3 loop: CSARSDYEQYF. CDR3 in DNA: TGCAGTGCTAGATCGGACTACGAGCAGTACTTC.

This clonotype is labeled large (0.1 to 1%). The chain has TRBV29-1 and TRBJ2-6, with 10 bases matching TRBD1. Trimming took 3 bases from V and 3 from J; bases not matched to a gene: 2. The CDR3 is 15 amino acids. The germline gives CDR1 SQVTM, CDR2 ANQGSEA. The CDR3 sequence: CSVDDRGRGANVLTF. DNA for the CDR3: TGCAGCGTTGACGACAGGGGGCGTGGGGCCAACGTCCTGACTTTC.

This clonotype was seen repeatedly, ten times or more. V is TRBV6-4 and J is TRBJ2-3, with D maybe TRBD2 (6 bases). The V and J ends lost 2 bases and 4 bases respectively, with 10 bases between them. CDR1 is MRHNA, CDR2 SNTAGT, per germline. This CDR3 has 14 residues. Here the CDR3 DNA reads TGTGCCAGCAGTGACGGGGGGACCTCAGATACGCAGTATTTT. Protein product: CASSDGGTSDTQYF.

This clonotype was found a few times. CDR3 in DNA: TGTGCCTGGACAGGGCAACATGACACTGAAGCTTTCTTT. Protein: CAWTGQHDTEAFF. V is TRBV30 and J is TRBJ1-1, with a tentative D call TRBD1 (5 bases). The germline V gene has CDR1 GTSNPN and CDR2 SVGIG (reference sequence). The CDR3 sequence is 13 residues long. V was trimmed by 4 bases and J by 3 bases, leaving 12 bases between them.

This clonotype was recorded many times. This chain uses TRBV28 with TRBJ2-1, with TRBD2 matching over 12 bases. J gave up 2 bases and V 3 bases, and 2 bases lay outside the gene matches. Germline assignment: CDR1 MDHEN and CDR2 SYDVKM. This CDR3 spans 16 amino acids. The CDR3 reads CASSFWTSGTYNEQFF. CDR3 sequence (DNA): TGTGCCAGCAGTTTCTGGACTAGCGGGACCTACAATGAGCAGTTCTTC. Full variable domain (rest looked up from reference TRBV28 and TRBJ2-1): DVKVTQSSRYLVKRTGEKVFLECVQDMDHENMFWYRQDPGLGLRLIYFSYDVKMKEKGDIPEGYSVSREKKERFSLILESASTNQTSMYLCASSFWTSGTYNEQFFGPGTRLTVL.

CDR3 protein: CASSPGTGQGAYEQYF. CDR3 in DNA: TGTGCCAGCAGCCCGGGAACGGGACAGGGGGCGTACGAGCAGTACTTC. The chain is built from TRBV5-4 and TRBJ2-7; 12 bases map to TRBD1. The trim removed 4 bases at V and 4 bases at J, leaving 9 bases unmatched. From germline, CDR1 is SGHNT and CDR2 YYREEE (reference sequence). The CDR3 runs to 16 residues.

The table lists this clonotype with a few counts. The chain combines TRBV27 with TRBJ2-2; TRBD2 matches at 10 bases. The CDR3 is 15 residues long. Trimming took 6 bases from V and 6 from J; bases not matched to a gene: 7. In germline, CDR1 is MNHEY, CDR2 SMNVEV (reference sequence). CDR3 sequence reads: CASSPSGRAAGELFF. The CDR3 DNA reads TGTGCCAGCAGCCCCAGCGGGAGGGCCGCCGGGGAGCTGTTTTTT.

The chain recombines TRBV5-1 with TRBJ2-5, with 7 bases aligning to TRBD2. Looked up from germline, CDR1 is SGHRS and CDR2 is YFSETQ. CDR3 length equals 15 residues. V shed 5 bases, J shed 0 bases, and the junction held 7 bases outside the gene matches. CDR3 sequence reads: CASRTSSLYQETQYF. Written as DNA, the CDR3 is TGCGCCAGCAGGACTAGCAGTTTGTACCAAGAGACCCAGTACTTC.